This TCR beta chain was documented in a study of T cell responses to AZD1222 COVID-19 vaccine. Trimming removed 2 bases at V and 4 bases at J, with 8 bases between. The CDR3 consists of 12 residues. CDR1 is GTSNPN and CDR2 is SVGIG in the germline V gene (reference sequence). Here immunoSEQ multiplex PCR was the method, and the copy in TCRdb shows in-frame clones only, minus some. The table includes about 120,000 clones, approximately 91% detected once. The TCR sequence derives from an adult in good health. This specimen was peripheral blood, taken on day 0 of AZD1222 vaccination. The rearrangement links TRBV30 to TRBJ1-2; D is undetermined. The CDR3 protein is CAWSWQGYGYTF. The CDR3 nucleotides are TGTGCCTGGAGTTGGCAAGGCTATGGCTACACCTTC.